The 16 T cell receptor beta chains given below trace back to one sample, sequenced in a study of blood T cell repertoires in COVID-19. Using immunoSEQ multiplex PCR, the repertoire was profiled, and TCRdb retains in-frame clones only, with some absent. This table holds 230,000 or so clones, over 75% found once. Sequencing was performed on peripheral blood. The receptors stem from a man between 35 and 55 years old with active or convalescent COVID-19.

The chain employs TRBV10-3 and TRBJ1-2; 7 bases are a match to TRBD1. The CDR3 has 13 amino acids. Germline CDR1 is ENHRY and CDR2 is SYGVKD. V was clipped by 5 bases and J by 6 bases; unmatched bases: 6. DNA for the CDR3: TGTGCCATCAGTACCCCCAGGGGGAATGGCTACACCTTC. Amino acid sequence: CAISTPRGNGYTF.

V gene TRBV6-6 combines with J gene TRBJ2-7, with D tentatively TRBD1 (5 bases). CDR3 length: 12 amino acids. Germline lookup yields CDR1 MNHNY and CDR2 SVGAGI (reference sequence). The ends were cut back, 2 bases at V and 8 bases at J, with 10 bases in the middle. The CDR3 reads CASSYGQGKQYF. The CDR3 region has the DNA TGTGCCAGCAGTTACGGGCAGGGAAAGCAGTACTTC.

The chain has TRBV19 and TRBJ1-6, with D perhaps TRBD1 (5 bases). Trimming cost V 0 bases and J 9 bases, with 12 bases left between them. Germline loops: CDR1 LNHDA, CDR2 SQIVND (reference sequence). CDR3 length: 15 amino acids. The CDR3 sequence is CASSIDQQAFSPLHF. The CDR3 DNA sequence: TGTGCCAGTAGTATAGATCAACAGGCCTTTTCACCCCTCCACTTT. Using reference TRBV19 and TRBJ1-6 for the parts outside the CDR3, the full variable domain is DGGITQSPKYLFRKEGQNVTLSCEQNLNHDAMYWYRQDPGQGLRLIYYSQIVNDFQKGDIAEGYSVSREKKESFPLTVTSAQKNPTAFYLCASSIDQQAFSPLHFGNGTRLTVT.

The V call is TRBV28, the J call TRBJ2-7; TRBD2 agrees at 8 bases. Trimming cost V 5 bases and J 2 bases; bases outside gene matches: 14. The CDR3 sequence is 17 residues long. CDR1 and CDR2 (germline): MDHEN, SYDVKM. The CDR3 DNA sequence: TGTGCCAGCAGTCATGGGACACCGGGACTAGAGGCCTACGAGCAGTACTTC. It is translated as CASSHGTPGLEAYEQYF.

The chain couples TRBV27 to TRBJ1-4, with 7 bases fitting TRBD1. Germline assignment: CDR1 MNHEY and CDR2 SMNVEV (reference sequence). Unmatched junction bases numbered 10, after V lost 1 base and J lost 2 bases. The CDR3 consists of 18 residues. The CDR3, as DNA: TGTGCCAGCAGTTTATTCGGGAGACAGGGTTGGACTAATGAAAAACTGTTTTTT. Protein: CASSLFGRQGWTNEKLFF.

This clone was seen a handful of times. This rearrangement joins TRBV5-1 to TRBJ1-3; the D gene is possibly TRBD1 (6 bases). CDR1 is SGHRS and CDR2 is YFSETQ in the germline V gene. The V gene lost 3 bases and the J gene lost 6 bases, with 16 bases spanning the gap. The CDR3 sequence is 15 residues long. The chain's CDR3 is CASSSRGRGENTIYF. CDR3 DNA sequence: TGCGCCAGCAGCTCCAGGGGACGTGGGGAAAACACCATATATTTT.

This chain joins TRBV19 and TRBJ1-2; the match to TRBD1 covers 10 bases. V dropped 3 bases and J dropped 4; count of bases not matched to a gene: 5. This CDR3 is 15 amino acids long. Germline-derived CDR1 and CDR2 are LNHDA and SQIVND (reference sequence). CDR3: CASSIGTGVGYGYTF. Written as DNA, the CDR3 is TGTGCCAGTAGTATTGGGACAGGGGTCGGCTATGGCTACACCTTC.

J is TRBJ2-2 and V is TRBV28; 12 positions match TRBD2. Trimming cost V 6 bases and J 3 bases; bases outside gene matches: 5. Germline loops: CDR1 MDHEN, CDR2 SYDVKM. The CDR3 has 16 amino acids. In nucleotides, the CDR3 is TGTGCCAGCAGCGCCTCTAGCGGGAGGGACACCGGGGAGCTGTTTTTT. The encoded protein is CASSASSGRDTGELFF.

The rearrangement joins TRBV28 to TRBJ2-1; 9 positions agree with TRBD2. The V segment lost 5 bases and the J segment 0 bases; nucleotides outside the gene matches: 2. CDR1 is MDHEN and CDR2 is SYDVKM in the germline V gene. The CDR3 loop spans 15 amino acids. For the CDR3, the DNA is TGTGCCAGCAGTGCTAGCGGGACCTCCTACAATGAGCAGTTCTTC. Protein product: CASSASGTSYNEQFF.

The chain has TRBV27 and TRBJ1-1, with TRBD1 matching 12 bases. CDR3 size: 16 residues. Looked up from germline, CDR1 is MNHEY and CDR2 is SMNVEV (reference sequence). V lost 9 bases and J lost 4; bases outside the gene matches: 12. CDR3 protein: CASCRDRGLRGTEAFF. The CDR3, as DNA: TGTGCCAGTTGCCGGGACAGGGGGCTCCGGGGCACTGAAGCTTTCTTT.

The chain joins TRBV30 to TRBJ1-4; D is perhaps TRBD1 (5 bases). Looked up from germline, CDR1 is GTSNPN and CDR2 is SVGIG (reference sequence). CDR3 length: 14 amino acids. V was pared by 3 bases and J by 7 bases, with 15 bases between. The chain's CDR3 is CAWRGPGDGEKLFF. The CDR3 DNA sequence: TGTGCCTGGAGGGGCCCGGGGGATGGTGAAAAACTGTTTTTT.

The chain combines TRBV21-1 with TRBJ2-7; the table assigns TRBD2, which was not confirmed against the DNA. TRBV21-1 is recorded as a pseudogene. The CDR3 extends over 16 amino acids. CDR3 bases: TGTGCCAGCAGCAAAGGAGTCGGGAGGGCTCCCTACGAGCAGTACTTC. As protein: CASSKGVGRAPYEQYF.

The rearrangement links TRBV7-9 to TRBJ2-7, with TRBD2 matching over 7 bases. The CDR3 sequence is 11 residues long. Germline lookup yields CDR1 SEHNR and CDR2 FQNEAQ (reference sequence). V lost 5 bases and J lost 12; bases outside the gene matches: 7. The CDR3: CASSPGTKAYF. CDR3 coding DNA: TGTGCCAGCAGCCCCGGGACTAAGGCGTACTTC. Full variable domain (remainder filled in from reference TRBV7-9 and TRBJ2-7): DTGVSQNPRHKITKRGQNVTFRCDPISEHNRLYWYRQTLGQGPEFLTYFQNEAQLEKSRLLSDRFSAERPKGSFSTLEIQRTEQGDSAMYLCASSPGTKAYFGPGTRLTVT.

This clone showed up just a few times. The chain uses TRBV5-5 and TRBJ1-1, with D maybe TRBD1 (6 bases). V shed 4 bases and J shed 1 base, with 8 bases lying between them. This CDR3 region has 13 residues. Germline V gene data show CDR1 as SGHKS and CDR2 as YYEKEE (reference sequence). The CDR3 region has the DNA TGTGCCAGCAGCCTGACAGGGAACACTGAAGCTTTCTTT. Residues: CASSLTGNTEAFF.

The chain uses TRBV6-1 and TRBJ2-1; 8 positions agree with TRBD1. V shed 0 bases and J 7 bases; nucleotides not matched to a gene: 5. CDR1 is MNHNS, CDR2 SASEGT, per germline. The CDR3 totals 15 residues. CDR3 DNA sequence: TGTGCCAGCAGTGAAGCGGCAGGGGGCCTTAATGAGCAGTTCTTC. Translated, it gives CASSEAAGGLNEQFF.

V and J are TRBV6-5 and TRBJ1-1; D is perhaps TRBD1 (5 bases). CDR1 and CDR2 (germline): MNHEY, SVGAGI. The length of the CDR3 is 12 residues. Trimming pared 6 bases from V and 8 bases from J, leaving 13 bases between. This chain's CDR3 is CASSQTDWEAFF. CDR3 DNA sequence: TGTGCCAGCAGCCAGACAGATTGGGAAGCTTTCTTT.